The sequence of this T cell receptor beta chain was determined in a study of T cell responses to AZD1222 COVID-19 vaccine. Study results and limitations: Spike-specific TCR depth and breadth grew after two AZD1222 doses. Donors, mostly white British, included more females; clonal diversity was possibly underestimated. Seropositive status at baseline applied to only a handful of AZD1222 recipients.

As to this clone: No antigen is known for it.

This table comes from immunoSEQ multiplex PCR, and its TCRdb copy is limited to in-frame clones, with some not included. Of tens of thousands of clones listed, 80% to 90% are singletons. The TCR sequence derives from an adult in good health. The sequencing used peripheral blood, collected on day 0 of AZD1222 vaccination.

CDR3 coding DNA: TGTGCCAGCAGGGTGGGAGGGATAGCGGGGGTTATAAATGAGCAGTTCTTC. This codes for CASRVGGIAGVINEQFF. The rearrangement joins TRBV7-2 to TRBJ2-1; 9 nucleotides agree with TRBD2. This CDR3 has 17 amino acids. V lost 6 bases, J lost 7 bases, and 16 bases stayed unmatched. Germline CDR1 is SGHTA and CDR2 is FQGNSA.